The entry that follows covers one TCR beta chain sequence. The data stem from a study of blood T cell repertoires in COVID-19. The data were produced by immunoSEQ multiplex PCR, yet TCRdb's version contains in-frame clones alone and is incomplete. The sample holds some 35,000 clones, roughly four fifths seen once. Germline CDR1 and CDR2: MNHEY and SVGAGI. J gave up 2 bases and V 3 bases, and 8 bases lay outside the gene matches. The CDR3 has 16 amino acids. This clonotype was sampled from a man older than 75 with active or convalescent COVID-19. Source material: peripheral blood. This rearrangement joins TRBV6-5 to TRBJ2-3; 7 nucleotides align to TRBD2. For the CDR3, the DNA is TGTGCCAGCAGTTATGGGGCTAGCGGTTACACAGATACGCAGTATTTT. It codes for CASSYGASGYTDTQYF.